Below, 32 T cell receptor beta chains from the same sample are listed, as sequenced in a study of T cell responses to AZD1222 COVID-19 vaccine. This table comes from immunoSEQ multiplex PCR, and its TCRdb copy is limited to in-frame clones, with some not included. The repertoire includes 120,000 or so clones, approximately 90% of them detected once, and roughly 11% sits in the top ten. The source material was peripheral blood, sampled on day 0 of MenACWY control vaccination. These receptors came from an adult in good health.

The CDR3 sequence is CASSQGGGRGYEQFF. The DNA of the CDR3 is TGCGCCAGCAGCCAGGGCGGGGGGCGTGGGTATGAGCAGTTCTTC. The chain links TRBV4-1 to TRBJ2-1; TRBD2 matches at 8 bases. Germline-derived CDR1 and CDR2 are MGHRA and YSYEKL. The V gene end was trimmed by 3 bases and the J gene end by 8 bases; junction bases not matched to a gene: 9. The CDR3 contains 15 residues.

The rearrangement links TRBV25-1 to TRBJ1-4, with D tentatively TRBD1 (5 bases). The CDR3 runs 13 residues. Deletions cut 0 bases from V and 10 bases from J, with 9 bases between. The germline V gene has CDR1 MGHDK and CDR2 SYGVNS. CDR3 amino acids: CASSEYGGGKLFF. The CDR3 DNA reads TGTGCCAGCAGTGAATACGGGGGAGGAAAACTGTTTTTT.

The table lists this clone with a count of one. The chain recombines TRBV11-3 with TRBJ2-7; 11 bases map to TRBD2. The J segment lost 2 bases and the V segment lost 5 bases, leaving 8 bases of the junction unmatched. Per the germline V gene, CDR1 is SGHNT and CDR2 is YENEEA. The CDR3 is 16 amino acids. CDR3 loop: CASSKRLAGLTYEQYF. CDR3 DNA sequence: TGTGCCAGCAGCAAAAGACTAGCGGGATTGACCTACGAGCAGTACTTC.

This clone was recorded once. V gene TRBV11-3 combines with J gene TRBJ2-5; 8 bases line up with TRBD2. The CDR3 spans 13 residues. The V gene's germline CDR1 is SGHNT and CDR2 YENEEA. The V and J ends lost 7 bases and 7 bases, in that order; junction bases with no gene match: 8. The CDR3 region is CASTIAGTRTQYF. The CDR3 bases are TGTGCCAGCACTATAGCGGGGACGAGGACCCAGTACTTC. Filled out from reference TRBV11-3 and TRBJ2-5, the complete variable domain reads EAGVVQSPRYKIIEKKQPVAFWCNPISGHNTLYWYLQNLGQGPELLIRYENEEAVDDSQLPKDRFSAERLKGVDSTLKIQPAELGDSAVYLCASTIAGTRTQYFGPGTRLLVL.

This clone occurred once. The genes are TRBV5-1 and TRBJ1-3; 8 nucleotides line up with TRBD1. Germline CDR1 reads SGHRS; CDR2 reads YFSETQ. Trimming cost V 0 bases and J 2 bases; bases outside gene matches: 1. This CDR3 region has 15 residues. The CDR3 reads CASSLETGAGNTIYF. CDR3 DNA sequence: TGCGCCAGCAGCTTGGAGACAGGGGCTGGAAACACCATATATTTT.

The chain recombines TRBV12-3 or TRBV12-4 with TRBJ2-7; perhaps D is TRBD1 or TRBD2 (7 bases each). Trimming stripped 6 bases from V and 5 bases from J, with 14 bases between. The CDR3 has 13 amino acids. The CDR3 loop reads CASRSGTAHEQYF. In DNA form, the CDR3 reads TGTGCCAGCAGAAGCGGGACAGCCCACGAGCAGTACTTC.

CDR3 protein: CASNSRDRGQETQYF. The DNA for the CDR3 is TGTGCCAGCAATAGCCGGGACAGGGGCCAAGAGACCCAGTACTTC. The chain recombines TRBV6-5 with TRBJ2-5, with 10 positions matching TRBD1. Germline trimming cut 7 bases from V and 1 base from J; bases unmatched to any gene: 6. This CDR3 contains 15 residues. Looked up from germline, CDR1 is MNHEY and CDR2 is SVGAGI.

The chain uses TRBV27 and TRBJ1-5; no reliable D call. The CDR3 length is 18 residues. Germline values: CDR1 MNHEY, CDR2 SMNVEV (reference sequence). Trimming removed 5 bases at V and 0 bases at J, with 20 bases between. This CDR3 reads CASSPKPWTGNSNQPQHF. The CDR3 DNA is TGTGCCAGCAGTCCTAAACCATGGACGGGAAATAGCAATCAGCCCCAGCATTTT.

In this sample, this clone turned up a few times. The chain joins TRBV5-1 to TRBJ2-3; D ambiguous. Trimming shortened V by 4 bases and J by 5 bases, and 11 bases separated the two germline ends. The CDR3 length is 13 residues. Germline CDR1 SGHRS, CDR2 YFSETQ. The CDR3, as DNA: TGCGCCAGCAGCATAACAGACGGAGATACGCAGTATTTT. Amino acid sequence: CASSITDGDTQYF.

J is TRBJ2-3 and V is TRBV9; TRBD2 is a possible D gene (5 bases). Per the germline V gene, CDR1 is SGDLS and CDR2 is YYNGEE. Deletions cut 0 bases from V and 4 bases from J, with 12 bases between. The CDR3 sequence is 15 residues long. CDR3: CASSVASGSPDTQYF. CDR3 DNA: TGTGCCAGCAGCGTAGCGAGTGGGAGCCCAGATACGCAGTATTTT.

The chain combines TRBV7-9 with TRBJ1-1; D may be TRBD1 (5 bases). There are 14 residues in the CDR3. Per germline, CDR1 SEHNR and CDR2 FQNEAQ (reference sequence). The V and J ends lost 5 bases and 0 bases respectively, with 10 bases between them. CDR3 bases: TGTGCCAGCAGCCCCTGGGGGGTGAACACTGAAGCTTTCTTT. The encoded protein is CASSPWGVNTEAFF.

The rearrangement links TRBV6-1 to TRBJ1-5; tentatively, D is TRBD1 (6 bases). Trimming pared 4 bases from V and 0 bases from J, leaving 13 bases between. Germline-derived CDR1 and CDR2 are MNHNS and SASEGT. This CDR3 comprises 16 residues. The CDR3 spells CASSAGTPISNQPQHF. The CDR3 DNA reads as TGTGCCAGCAGTGCTGGGACACCTATTAGCAATCAGCCCCAGCATTTT.

The table lists this clone with a few counts. J is TRBJ2-1 and V is TRBV12-3 or TRBV12-4; 10 nucleotides agree with TRBD2. Trimming took 6 bases from V and 10 from J; bases not matched to a gene: 3. CDR3 length equals 12 residues. In DNA form, the CDR3 reads TGTGCCAGCAGACCGGGACTAGCGGAGCAGTTCTTC. The encoded protein is CASRPGLAEQFF.

The V gene is TRBV9, the J gene TRBJ2-7; a possible D gene is TRBD1 (6 bases). Trimming stripped 0 bases from V and 4 bases from J, with 14 bases between. Germline V CDR1 and CDR2: SGDLS, YYNGEE. The CDR3 loop spans 15 amino acids. The CDR3 DNA sequence: TGTGCCAGCAGCGTAGGTGGACAGCTAGATTACGAGCAGTACTTC. Its translation is CASSVGGQLDYEQYF. The entire variable domain, with the rest obtained from reference TRBV9 and TRBJ2-7, is as follows: DSGVTQTPKHLITATGQRVTLRCSPRSGDLSVYWYQQSLDQGLQFLIQYYNGEERAKGNILERFSAQQFPDLHSELNLSSLELGDSALYFCASSVGGQLDYEQYFGPGTRLTVT.

The chain employs TRBV18 and TRBJ1-1; 7 bases are shared with TRBD1. The CDR3 has 14 residues. Germline V gives CDR1 KGHSH, CDR2 LQKENI. V lost 5 bases to trimming and J lost 11 bases; unmatched junction nucleotides: 14. The CDR3, as DNA: TGTGCCAGCTCAGCCGGACAGGAACAGCTTTCCGCTTTCTTT. Translated: CASSAGQEQLSAFF.

J is TRBJ2-2 and V is TRBV5-4; TRBD1 aligns across 10 bases. Trimming took 3 bases from V and 6 from J; bases not matched to a gene: 8. The CDR3 totals 16 residues. The V gene's germline CDR1 is SGHNT and CDR2 YYREEE (reference sequence). The CDR3 reads CASSSRDRGYSGELFF. The DNA for the CDR3 is TGTGCCAGCAGCTCCCGGGACAGGGGCTATTCCGGGGAGCTGTTTTTT. The full variable domain, in which reference TRBV5-4 and TRBJ2-2 provide the parts outside the CDR3, is ETGVTQSPTHLIKTRGQQVTLRCSSQSGHNTVSWYQQALGQGPQFIFQYYREEENGRGNFPPRFSGLQFPNYSSELNVNALELDDSALYLCASSSRDRGYSGELFFGEGSRLTVL.

This clone has only one observation. This chain links TRBV3-1 (or the pseudogene TRBV3-2) with TRBJ2-2; no firm D call. Germline V gene data show CDR1 as LGHDT and CDR2 as YNNKEL (reference sequence). Trimming removed 8 bases at V and 5 bases at J, with 12 bases between. This CDR3 contains 13 residues. DNA for the CDR3: TGTGCCAGCGGGGTCAGGCGGACCGGGGAGCTGTTTTTT. Encoded protein: CASGVRRTGELFF.

This chain connects TRBV11-3 to TRBJ2-1; no reliable D call. The germline gives CDR1 SGHNT, CDR2 YENEEA. V was cut by 0 bases and J by 6 bases, with 9 bases left in between. The CDR3 has 14 amino acids. The CDR3 protein is CASSLEVSGNEQFF. CDR3 bases: TGTGCCAGCAGCTTAGAGGTCTCAGGCAATGAGCAGTTCTTC.

The CDR3 spells CSAWESPGLSLLNTGELFF. CDR3 sequence (DNA): TGCAGCGCTTGGGAATCACCGGGACTCTCATTACTGAACACCGGGGAGCTGTTTTTT. The gene calls are TRBV29-1 and TRBJ2-2, with D perhaps TRBD2 (6 bases). Germline loops: CDR1 SQVTM, CDR2 ANQGSEA. This CDR3 has 19 residues. With 7 bases removed from V and 1 base from J, the gap between germline ends came to 28 bases.

The chain combines TRBV7-8 with TRBJ2-5; 8 nucleotides align to TRBD2. With V trimmed by 2 bases and J by 0 bases, 8 bases remained unmatched. The germline V gene encodes CDR1 SGHVS and CDR2 FQNEAQ. This CDR3 region has 17 residues. CDR3 DNA sequence: TGTGCCAGCAGCTTATGGGAAAGGACTAGCTACCAAGAGACCCAGTACTTC. Its translation is CASSLWERTSYQETQYF.

The chain couples TRBV19 to TRBJ2-7; the D gene is possibly TRBD2 (5 bases). CDR1 is LNHDA, CDR2 SQIVND, per germline (reference sequence). The CDR3 extends over 13 amino acids. V was pared by 2 bases and J by 6 bases, with 11 bases between. CDR3: CASSIRDTAEQYF. CDR3 DNA sequence: TGTGCCAGTAGTATACGGGATACGGCCGAGCAGTACTTC.

The rearrangement uses TRBV29-1 and TRBJ2-7, with D unresolved. Trimming left V 3 bases short and J 2 bases short, with 5 bases between. Germline CDR1 SQVTM, CDR2 ANQGSEA. The CDR3 has 11 amino acids. The CDR3 sequence: CSVEAAYEQYF. The CDR3 region has the DNA TGCAGCGTTGAGGCAGCCTACGAGCAGTACTTC.

The chain joins TRBV6-5 to TRBJ2-2; D unresolved. CDR3 length: 12 amino acids. Looked up from germline, CDR1 is MNHEY and CDR2 is SVGAGI. V was pared by 3 bases and J by 6 bases, with 5 bases between. The CDR3 bases are TGTGCCAGCAGTTATACGGCCGGGGAGCTGTTTTTT. This gives the protein CASSYTAGELFF.

This clone was found once. The chain combines TRBV7-9 with TRBJ1-4; D remains unclear. V lost 0 bases and J lost 4, with 6 bases in between. This CDR3 has 14 residues. Germline-derived CDR1 and CDR2 are SEHNR and FQNEAQ (reference sequence). CDR3: CASSLAGSNEKLFF. In DNA, the CDR3 is TGTGCCAGCAGCTTAGCCGGCAGTAATGAAAAACTGTTTTTT.

This chain uses TRBV11-3 with TRBJ2-3; TRBD2 matches 7 bases. Germline V CDR1 and CDR2: SGHNT, YENEEA. Losses at the gene ends were 3 bases for V and 0 bases for J; bases not matched to a gene: 3. This CDR3 is built from 15 residues. The DNA for the CDR3 is TGTGCCAGCAGCTTGCGGGAGAGGAGCACAGATACGCAGTATTTT. It encodes CASSLRERSTDTQYF.

Only a few counts were recorded for this clone. The chain carries TRBV4-3 and TRBJ2-1, with 9 bases fitting TRBD2. Germline-derived CDR1 and CDR2 are LGHNA and YSLEER. This CDR3 has 13 amino acids. J was trimmed by 10 bases and V by 1 base; bases with no gene match: 2. The CDR3 loop reads CASSQVGLAEQFF. In DNA form, the CDR3 reads TGCGCCAGCAGCCAAGTCGGACTAGCGGAGCAGTTCTTC.

The chain couples TRBV7-7 to TRBJ2-1, with 8 nucleotides matching TRBD2. V was pared by 5 bases and J by 6 bases, with 9 bases of the junction left unmatched. Germline values: CDR1 SSHAT, CDR2 FNYEAQ (reference sequence). The CDR3 runs to 15 residues. CDR3 residues: CASSIRAGALNEQFF. The CDR3 nucleotides read TGTGCCAGCAGCATTCGAGCGGGAGCACTCAATGAGCAGTTCTTC.

The chain has TRBV6-5 and TRBJ2-7, with D possibly being TRBD1 (6 bases). The V gene's germline CDR1 is MNHEY and CDR2 SVGAGI. Trimming took off 6 bases at V and 2 bases at J, with 14 bases between the two ends. This CDR3 spans 14 amino acids. In nucleotides, the CDR3 is TGTGCCAGCAGCTCCAGGGGACGGACCTACGAGCAGTACTTC. Amino acids: CASSSRGRTYEQYF.

The J gene is TRBJ2-1, the V gene TRBV7-8, with D hard to call. CDR1 is SGHVS, CDR2 FQNEAQ, per germline. The CDR3 has 13 amino acids. Trimming pared 1 base from V and 4 bases from J, leaving 5 bases between. CDR3 sequence: CASSLVGYNEQFF. The CDR3 nucleotides are TGTGCCAGCAGCTTAGTGGGGTACAATGAGCAGTTCTTC.

This chain uses TRBV28 with TRBJ1-5, with D maybe TRBD1 (6 bases). CDR3 length: 15 amino acids. Germline-derived CDR1 and CDR2 are MDHEN and SYDVKM. With 6 bases removed from V and 0 bases from J, the gap between germline ends came to 12 bases. The chain's CDR3 is CASRIQGSSNQPQHF. In DNA, the CDR3 is TGTGCCAGCAGGATACAGGGATCTAGCAATCAGCCCCAGCATTTT.

The V and J genes are TRBV7-2 and TRBJ2-2; 7 bases align to TRBD2. CDR1 SGHTA and CDR2 FQGNSA come from the germline V gene. V lost 5 bases and J lost 6; bases outside the gene matches: 12. The CDR3 runs 16 residues. The CDR3 region has the DNA TGTGCCAGCAGCCACACTAGCGCCCCGGGAGCCGGGGAGCTGTTTTTT. It codes for CASSHTSAPGAGELFF. Variable domain in full (rest from reference TRBV7-2 and TRBJ2-2): GAGVSQSPSNKVTEKGKDVELRCDPISGHTALYWYRQSLGQGLEFLIYFQGNSAPDKSGLPSDRFSAERTGGSVSTLTIQRTQQEDSAVYLCASSHTSAPGAGELFFGEGSRLTVL.

The V gene is TRBV27, the J gene TRBJ1-4, with 9 bases fitting TRBD1. This CDR3 is 16 amino acids long. With 6 bases clipped from V and 5 bases from J, the junction kept 10 bases outside the gene matches. CDR1 is MNHEY and CDR2 is SMNVEV in the germline V gene (reference sequence). The CDR3: CASRPRTGVVNEKLFF. The DNA of the CDR3 is TGTGCCAGCAGACCTCGGACAGGGGTCGTAAATGAAAAACTGTTTTTT.